The rows below give T cell receptor beta chains drawn from one sample of a study of OX40 agonist ivuxolimab in advanced cancers. The repertoire was sequenced with immunoSEQ multiplex PCR; TCRdb's copy has only in-frame clones and lacks some. The table lists roughly 5,200 clones, roughly 64% of them singletons. The starting material was CD4+ or CD8+ T cells sorted from blood, obtained in a trial of the OX40 agonist ivuxolimab. Receptors were obtained from an adult with an advanced solid tumor such as melanoma, head and neck, liver or kidney cancer. Both conserved end residues are part of each CDR3. The order of the fields is D gene, V gene, clone size, J gene, CDR3 protein, CDR3 DNA. The D gene is left open where the match is weak. Only part of the rows carry a size: once, few, many, or a class if the clone is expanded.

.	TRBV4-1	.	TRBJ2-1	CASKDAGYNEQFF	TGCGCCAGCAAGGACGCCGGGTACAATGAGCAGTTCTTC
.	TRBV2	medium-sized	TRBJ1-3	CASSEEPGVSSGNTIYF	TGTGCCAGCAGTGAAGAGCCAGGCGTTAGCTCTGGAAACACCATATATTTT
.	TRBV6-9	few	TRBJ1-1	CASSYGIEAFF	TGTGCCAGCAGTTACGGGATTGAAGCTTTCTTT
.	TRBV29-1	.	TRBJ1-4	CSVEMWGDGEKLFF	TGCAGCGTTGAAATGTGGGGGGACGGTGAAAAACTGTTTTTT
.	TRBV9	.	TRBJ2-7	CASSVDRRGYEQYF	TGTGCCAGCAGCGTAGATCGGAGGGGCTACGAGCAGTACTTC
TRBD1	TRBV6-9	few	TRBJ1-1	CASGQGTEAFF	TGTGCCAGTGGACAGGGAACTGAAGCTTTCTTT
.	TRBV7-8	.	TRBJ2-7	CASSPEGVAENTYEQYF	TGTGCCAGCAGCCCTGAGGGGGTGGCTGAGAACACCTACGAGCAGTACTTC
.	TRBV7-9	.	TRBJ1-1	CASSPLGNTEAFF	TGTGCCAGCAGCCCCTTGGGGAACACTGAAGCTTTCTTT
TRBD2	TRBV4-1	.	TRBJ2-1	CASSQTSGRAHEQFF	TGCGCCAGCAGCCAGACTAGCGGGAGGGCCCATGAGCAGTTCTTC
TRBD2	TRBV2	few	TRBJ2-7	CASSEASGYEQYF	TGTGCCAGCAGTGAGGCTAGCGGTTACGAGCAGTACTTC
.	TRBV7-9	.	TRBJ2-7	CASSSTRKVSYEQYF	TGTGCCAGCAGCTCGACCCGTAAAGTGTCCTACGAGCAGTACTTC
TRBD2	TRBV9	.	TRBJ2-3	CASSAGLAGGYTDTQYF	TGTGCCAGCAGCGCAGGACTAGCGGGAGGCTACACAGATACGCAGTATTTT
.	TRBV28	few	TRBJ1-2	CASRIPGHVSYGYTF	TGTGCCAGCAGAATTCCGGGACATGTCTCCTATGGCTACACCTTC
.	TRBV29-1	.	TRBJ2-3	CSVRGPDTQYF	TGCAGCGTTCGGGGGCCAGATACGCAGTATTTT